This T cell receptor beta chain was profiled in a study of blood T cell repertoires in COVID-19. Looking at the study overall: Sites in the United States, Italy and Spain provided acute and convalescent COVID-19 samples. T cells, B-cell-depleted T cells, or PBMCs supplied cDNA or gDNA.

In the authors' workflow: The authors estimated nucleated cell counts from reference gene primer amplification. Profiled with immunoSEQ multiplex PCR; TCRdb holds only in-frame clones, not every one. V and J calls and clone size come straight from that table; D and trimming were deduced from the DNA. The sample shows roughly 180,000 clones, 75% to 90% of them seen only once. The V gene lost 8 bases and the J gene lost 1 base, with 11 bases spanning the gap. CDR1 is SNHLY and CDR2 is FYNNEI in the germline V gene. The CDR3 runs 13 residues. Sequences were obtained from peripheral blood. This sequence was found in a woman aged 55 to 70 with acute or convalescent COVID-19. This chain connects TRBV2 to TRBJ1-1, with D perhaps TRBD1 (6 bases). The CDR3 DNA reads TGTGCCAGCCAGACAGGACCGAACACTGAAGCTTTCTTT. Translation gives CASQTGPNTEAFF.